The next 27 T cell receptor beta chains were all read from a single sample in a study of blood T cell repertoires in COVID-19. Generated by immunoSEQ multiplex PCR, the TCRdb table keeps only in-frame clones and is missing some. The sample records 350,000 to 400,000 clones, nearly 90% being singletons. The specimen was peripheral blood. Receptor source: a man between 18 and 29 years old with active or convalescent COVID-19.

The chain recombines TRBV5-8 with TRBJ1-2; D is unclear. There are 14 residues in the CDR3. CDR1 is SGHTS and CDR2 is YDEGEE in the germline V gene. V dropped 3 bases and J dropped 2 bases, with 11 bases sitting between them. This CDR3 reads CASSWEVGNYGYTF. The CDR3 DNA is TGTGCCAGCAGCTGGGAGGTTGGCAACTATGGCTACACCTTC.

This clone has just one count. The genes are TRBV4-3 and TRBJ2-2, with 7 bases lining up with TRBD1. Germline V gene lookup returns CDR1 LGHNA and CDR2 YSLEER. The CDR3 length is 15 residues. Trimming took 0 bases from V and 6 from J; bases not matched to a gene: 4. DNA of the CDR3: TGCGCCAGCAGCCAAGATCGGCAGGGGGCCGGGGAGCTGTTTTTT. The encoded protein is CASSQDRQGAGELFF.

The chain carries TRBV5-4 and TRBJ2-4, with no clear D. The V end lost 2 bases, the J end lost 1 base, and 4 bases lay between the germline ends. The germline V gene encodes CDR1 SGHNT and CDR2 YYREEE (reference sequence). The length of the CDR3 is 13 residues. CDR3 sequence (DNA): TGTGCCAGCAGCTTATCGGCCAAAAACATTCAGTACTTC. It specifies CASSLSAKNIQYF.

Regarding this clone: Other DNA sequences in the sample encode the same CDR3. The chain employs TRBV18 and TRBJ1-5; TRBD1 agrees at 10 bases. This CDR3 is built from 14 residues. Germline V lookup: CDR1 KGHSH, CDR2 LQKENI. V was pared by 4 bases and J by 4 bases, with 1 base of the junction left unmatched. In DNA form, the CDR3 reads TGTGCCAGCTCACGGACAGGGGGTAATCAGCCCCAGCATTTT. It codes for CASSRTGGNQPQHF.

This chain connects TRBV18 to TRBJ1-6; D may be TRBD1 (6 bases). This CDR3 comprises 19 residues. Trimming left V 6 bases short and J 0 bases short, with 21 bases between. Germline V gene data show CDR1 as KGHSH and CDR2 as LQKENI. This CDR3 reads CASSSLGQKLVSYNSPLHF. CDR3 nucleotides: TGTGCCAGCTCCTCCCTGGGACAAAAACTTGTCTCCTATAATTCACCCCTCCACTTT.

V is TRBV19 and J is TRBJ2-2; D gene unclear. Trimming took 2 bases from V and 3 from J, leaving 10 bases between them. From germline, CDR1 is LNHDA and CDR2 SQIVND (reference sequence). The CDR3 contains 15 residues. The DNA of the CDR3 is TGTGCCAGTAGTATAATACAGACGGACACCGGGGAGCTGTTTTTT. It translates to CASSIIQTDTGELFF.

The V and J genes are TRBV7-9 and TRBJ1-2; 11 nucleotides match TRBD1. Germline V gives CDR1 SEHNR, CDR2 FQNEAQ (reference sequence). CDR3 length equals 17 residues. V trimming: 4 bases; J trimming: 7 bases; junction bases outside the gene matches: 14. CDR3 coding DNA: TGTGCCAGCAGCTCCCCGCTACCGGGACAGGGGGTGGGTGGCTACACCTTC. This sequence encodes CASSSPLPGQGVGGYTF.

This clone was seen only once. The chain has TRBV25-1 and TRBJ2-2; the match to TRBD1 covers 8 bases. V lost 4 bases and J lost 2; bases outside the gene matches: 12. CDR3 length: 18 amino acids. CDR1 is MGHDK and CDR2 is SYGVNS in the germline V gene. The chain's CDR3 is CASSGRDRSFLNTGELFF. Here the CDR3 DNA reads TGTGCCAGCAGTGGCCGGGACAGGTCCTTTCTCAACACCGGGGAGCTGTTTTTT.

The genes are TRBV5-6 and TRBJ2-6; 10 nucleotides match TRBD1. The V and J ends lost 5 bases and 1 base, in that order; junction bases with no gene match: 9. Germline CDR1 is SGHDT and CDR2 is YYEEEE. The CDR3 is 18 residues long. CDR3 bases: TGTGCCAGCAGTCCTGTCCCGGGACAGGGGTCTGGGGCCAACGTCCTGACTTTC. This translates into CASSPVPGQGSGANVLTF.

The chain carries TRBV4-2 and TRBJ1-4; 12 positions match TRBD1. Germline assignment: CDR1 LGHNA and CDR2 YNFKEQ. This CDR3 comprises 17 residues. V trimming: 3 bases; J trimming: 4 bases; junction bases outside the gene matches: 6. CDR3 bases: TGTGCCAGCAGCCAGTGGGGACAGGGGGCGAATAATGAAAAACTGTTTTTT. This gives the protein CASSQWGQGANNEKLFF.

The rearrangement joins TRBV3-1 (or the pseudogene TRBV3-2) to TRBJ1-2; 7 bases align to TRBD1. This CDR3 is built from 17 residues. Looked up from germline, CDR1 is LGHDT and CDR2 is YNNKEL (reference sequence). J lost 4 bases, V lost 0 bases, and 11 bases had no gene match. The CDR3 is CASSQDLVRGPGYGYTF. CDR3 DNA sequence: TGTGCCAGCAGCCAAGATCTTGTAAGGGGGCCAGGCTATGGCTACACCTTC.

CDR3 sequence reads: CASSGGFTDTQYF. CDR3 nucleotide sequence: TGTGCCAGCAGCGGAGGTTTCACAGATACGCAGTATTTT. The V gene is TRBV9, the J gene TRBJ2-3; D remains ambiguous. V lost 3 bases to trimming and J lost 2 bases, with 7 bases between them. This CDR3 is 13 amino acids long. The V gene's germline CDR1 is SGDLS and CDR2 YYNGEE.

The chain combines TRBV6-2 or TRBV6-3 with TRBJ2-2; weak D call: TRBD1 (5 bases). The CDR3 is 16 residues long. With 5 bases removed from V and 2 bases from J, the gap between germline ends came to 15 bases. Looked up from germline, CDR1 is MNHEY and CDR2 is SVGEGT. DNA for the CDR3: TGTGCCAGCAGTCGCGTTCGGCGGACAAACACCGGGGAGCTGTTTTTT. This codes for CASSRVRRTNTGELFF.

The CDR3 coding sequence is TGTGCCATCAGTGAGCCCGACAGGGGACACGGAGAGGGGGAGACCCAGTACTTC. Translation gives CAISEPDRGHGEGETQYF. This rearrangement joins TRBV10-3 to TRBJ2-5; 8 nucleotides agree with TRBD1. Germline V CDR1 and CDR2: ENHRY, SYGVKD. CDR3 length: 18 residues. V lost 2 bases and J lost 5; bases outside the gene matches: 16.

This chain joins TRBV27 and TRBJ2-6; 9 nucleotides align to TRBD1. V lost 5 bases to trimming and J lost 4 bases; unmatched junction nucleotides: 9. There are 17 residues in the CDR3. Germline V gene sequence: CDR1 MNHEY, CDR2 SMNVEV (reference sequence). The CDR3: CASSRTGVSSGANVLTF. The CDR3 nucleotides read TGTGCCAGCAGTCGGACAGGGGTATCCTCCGGGGCCAACGTCCTGACTTTC. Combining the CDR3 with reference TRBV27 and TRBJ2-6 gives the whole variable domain EAQVTQNPRYLITVTGKKLTVTCSQNMNHEYMSWYRQDPGLGLRQIYYSMNVEVTDKGDVPEGYKVSRKEKRNFPLILESPSPNQTSLYFCASSRTGVSSGANVLTFGAGSRLTVL.

CDR3 sequence (DNA): TGTGCCAGTAGTAAGATGGGTCGGGGCACTGAAGCTTTCTTT. This translates into CASSKMGRGTEAFF. The J gene is TRBJ1-1, the V gene TRBV19; D uncertain. The germline V and J ends were trimmed by 4 bases and 4 bases, with 13 bases remaining between them. The CDR3 loop spans 14 amino acids. CDR1 and CDR2 from the germline V gene are LNHDA and SQIVND (reference sequence).

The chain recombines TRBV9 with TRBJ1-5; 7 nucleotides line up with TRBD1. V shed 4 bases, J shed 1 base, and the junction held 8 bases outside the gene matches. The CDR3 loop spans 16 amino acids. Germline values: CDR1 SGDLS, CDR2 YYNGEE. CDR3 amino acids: CASSLRQGGSNQPQHF. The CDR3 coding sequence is TGTGCCAGCAGCCTCAGACAGGGAGGCAGCAATCAGCCCCAGCATTTT. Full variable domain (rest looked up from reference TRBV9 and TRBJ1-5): DSGVTQTPKHLITATGQRVTLRCSPRSGDLSVYWYQQSLDQGLQFLIQYYNGEERAKGNILERFSAQQFPDLHSELNLSSLELGDSALYFCASSLRQGGSNQPQHFGDGTRLSIL.

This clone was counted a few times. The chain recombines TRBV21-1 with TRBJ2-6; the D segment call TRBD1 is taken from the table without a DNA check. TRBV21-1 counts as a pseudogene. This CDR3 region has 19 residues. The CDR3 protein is CASSKAANRGLSGANVLTF. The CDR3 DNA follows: TGTGCCAGCAGCAAAGCCGCGAACAGGGGGCTTTCTGGGGCCAACGTGCTGACTTTC.

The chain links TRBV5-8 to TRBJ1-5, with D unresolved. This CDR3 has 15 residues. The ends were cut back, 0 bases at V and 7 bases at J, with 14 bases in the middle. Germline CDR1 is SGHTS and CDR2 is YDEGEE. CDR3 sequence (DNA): TGTGCCAGCAGCTTGGCTGTTTTGGCTGAACAGCCCCAGCATTTT. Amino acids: CASSLAVLAEQPQHF.

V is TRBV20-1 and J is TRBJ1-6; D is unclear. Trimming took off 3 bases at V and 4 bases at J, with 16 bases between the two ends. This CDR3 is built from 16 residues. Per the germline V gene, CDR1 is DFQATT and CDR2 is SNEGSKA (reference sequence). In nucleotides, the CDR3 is TGCAGTGCTAGTGCCGTAACGAACTCTTATAATTCACCCCTCCACTTT. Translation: CSASAVTNSYNSPLHF.

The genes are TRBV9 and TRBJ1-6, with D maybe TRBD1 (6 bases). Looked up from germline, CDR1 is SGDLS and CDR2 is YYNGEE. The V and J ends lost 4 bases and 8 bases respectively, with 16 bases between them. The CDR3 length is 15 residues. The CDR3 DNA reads TGTGCCAGCAGCCCGGACAGCGATTTTTATTCACCCCTCCACTTT. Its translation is CASSPDSDFYSPLHF. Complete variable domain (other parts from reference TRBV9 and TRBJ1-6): DSGVTQTPKHLITATGQRVTLRCSPRSGDLSVYWYQQSLDQGLQFLIQYYNGEERAKGNILERFSAQQFPDLHSELNLSSLELGDSALYFCASSPDSDFYSPLHFGNGTRLTVT.

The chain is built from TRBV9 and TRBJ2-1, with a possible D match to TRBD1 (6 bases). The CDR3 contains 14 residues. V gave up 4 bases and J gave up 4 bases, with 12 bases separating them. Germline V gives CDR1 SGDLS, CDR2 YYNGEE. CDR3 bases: TGTGCCAGCAGCATTCCTGACAGGTACAATGAGCAGTTCTTC. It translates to CASSIPDRYNEQFF. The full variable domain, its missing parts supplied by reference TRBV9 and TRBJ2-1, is DSGVTQTPKHLITATGQRVTLRCSPRSGDLSVYWYQQSLDQGLQFLIQYYNGEERAKGNILERFSAQQFPDLHSELNLSSLELGDSALYFCASSIPDRYNEQFFGPGTRLTVL.

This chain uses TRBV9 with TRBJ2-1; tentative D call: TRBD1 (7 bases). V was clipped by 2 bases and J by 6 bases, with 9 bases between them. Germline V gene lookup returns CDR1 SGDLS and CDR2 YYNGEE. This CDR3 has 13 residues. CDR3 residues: CASSVRGVNEQFF. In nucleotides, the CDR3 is TGTGCCAGCAGCGTCAGGGGGGTCAATGAGCAGTTCTTC.

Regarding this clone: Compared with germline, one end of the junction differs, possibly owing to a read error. CDR3 nucleotides: TGTGCTAGCAGCCCGGGACAGGGGGTTTACTCCTACGAGCAGTACTTC. It is translated as CASSPGQGVYSYEQYF. The rearrangement joins TRBV7-7 to TRBJ2-7; the match to TRBD1 covers 11 bases. Per the germline V gene, CDR1 is SSHAT and CDR2 is FNYEAQ (reference sequence). This CDR3 comprises 16 residues.

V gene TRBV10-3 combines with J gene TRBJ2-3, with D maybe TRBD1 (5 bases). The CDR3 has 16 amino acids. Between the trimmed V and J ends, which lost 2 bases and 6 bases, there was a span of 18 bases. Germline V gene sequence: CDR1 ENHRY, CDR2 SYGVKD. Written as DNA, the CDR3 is TGTGCCATCAGTGAGCCCCGACAGAATGCGAAGGATACGCAGTATTTT. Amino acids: CAISEPRQNAKDTQYF.

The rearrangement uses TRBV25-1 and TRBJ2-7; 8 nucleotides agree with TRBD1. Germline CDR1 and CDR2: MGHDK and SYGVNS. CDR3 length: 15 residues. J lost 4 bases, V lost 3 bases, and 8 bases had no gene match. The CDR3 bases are TGTGCCAGCAGTGACATCCGGGACAGGATGTACGAGCAGTACTTC. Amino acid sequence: CASSDIRDRMYEQYF.

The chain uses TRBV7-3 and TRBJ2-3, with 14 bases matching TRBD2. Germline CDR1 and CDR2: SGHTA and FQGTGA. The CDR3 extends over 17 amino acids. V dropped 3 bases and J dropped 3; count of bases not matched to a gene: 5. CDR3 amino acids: CASSFGLAGGFTDTQYF. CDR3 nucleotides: TGTGCCAGCAGCTTCGGACTAGCGGGGGGCTTTACAGATACGCAGTATTTT.